This T cell receptor beta chain was sequenced in a study of CD8 T cells in ankylosing spondylitis. The count of this clonotype is one. What it recognizes is unknown. The study's findings and limits: Ankylosing spondylitis blood seemed to carry a telltale TCR beta motif made of seven or eight highly homologous variants.

TCRdb re-called the 5' RACE reads through MiXCR, storing one row per CDR3 protein. The sample includes 750,000 to 850,000 distinct CDR3 sequences, about 10% of them seen just once. Trimming removed 3 bases from V and 5 bases from J, with 11 bases in between. Germline V gene lookup returns CDR1 MGHRA and CDR2 YSYEKL. The length of the CDR3 is 13 residues. This chain uses TRBV4-1 with TRBJ2-7, with D hard to call. The clonotype originates from a male donor with ankylosing spondylitis. What was sequenced was blood, either unsorted or a sorted T cell fraction (not recorded which). This CDR3 reads CASSHLTGDEQYF. The CDR3 region has the DNA TGCGCCAGCAGCCATCTCACGGGCGACGAGCAGTACTTC.